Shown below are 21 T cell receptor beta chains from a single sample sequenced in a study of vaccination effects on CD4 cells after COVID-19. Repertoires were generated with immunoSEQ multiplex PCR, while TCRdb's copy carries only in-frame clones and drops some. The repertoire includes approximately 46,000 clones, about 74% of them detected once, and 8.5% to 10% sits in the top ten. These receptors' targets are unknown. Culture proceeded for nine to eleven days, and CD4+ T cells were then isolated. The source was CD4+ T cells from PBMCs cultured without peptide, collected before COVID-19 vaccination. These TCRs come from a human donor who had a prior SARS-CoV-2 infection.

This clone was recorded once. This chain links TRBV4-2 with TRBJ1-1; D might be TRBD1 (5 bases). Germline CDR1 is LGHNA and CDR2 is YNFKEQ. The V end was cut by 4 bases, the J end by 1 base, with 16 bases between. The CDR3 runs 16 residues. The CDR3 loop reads CASSRLAGTGNTEAFF. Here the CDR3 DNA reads TGTGCCAGCAGCCGACTCGCCGGGACGGGGAACACTGAAGCTTTCTTT.

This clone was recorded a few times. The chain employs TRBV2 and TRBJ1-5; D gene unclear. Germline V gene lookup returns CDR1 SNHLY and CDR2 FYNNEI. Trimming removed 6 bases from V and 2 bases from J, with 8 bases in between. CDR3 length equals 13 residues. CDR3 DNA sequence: TGTGCCAGCAGGGGAGGTGGCAATCAGCCCCAGCATTTT. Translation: CASRGGGNQPQHF.

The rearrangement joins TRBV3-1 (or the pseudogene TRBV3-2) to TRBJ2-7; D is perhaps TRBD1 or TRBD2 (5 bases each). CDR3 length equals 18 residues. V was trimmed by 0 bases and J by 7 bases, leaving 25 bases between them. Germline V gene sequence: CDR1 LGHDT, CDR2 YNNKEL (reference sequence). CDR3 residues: CASSQEKGAAFLWGEQYF. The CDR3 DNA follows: TGTGCCAGCAGCCAAGAAAAAGGAGCGGCTTTTCTCTGGGGGGAGCAGTACTTC.

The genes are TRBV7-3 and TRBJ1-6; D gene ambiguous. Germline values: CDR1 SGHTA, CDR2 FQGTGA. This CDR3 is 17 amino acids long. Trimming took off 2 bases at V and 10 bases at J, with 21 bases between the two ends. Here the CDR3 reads CASSLSPFRESGSPLHF. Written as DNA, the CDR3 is TGTGCCAGCAGCTTATCGCCCTTTAGGGAATCTGGATCACCCCTCCACTTT.

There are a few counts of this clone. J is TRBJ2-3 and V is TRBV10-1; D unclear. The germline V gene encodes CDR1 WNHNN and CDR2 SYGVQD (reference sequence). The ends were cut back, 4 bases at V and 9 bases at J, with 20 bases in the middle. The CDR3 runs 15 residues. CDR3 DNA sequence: TGCGCCAGCAGTGCCCCAAGGACCCTCTTGGCCACGCAGTATTTT. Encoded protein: CASSAPRTLLATQYF.

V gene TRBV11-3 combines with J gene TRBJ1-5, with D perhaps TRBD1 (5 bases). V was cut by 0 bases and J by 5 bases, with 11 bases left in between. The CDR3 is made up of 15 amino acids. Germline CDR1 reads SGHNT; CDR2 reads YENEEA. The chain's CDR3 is CASSLDGGEDQPQHF. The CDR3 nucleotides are TGTGCCAGCAGCTTAGATGGAGGGGAGGATCAGCCCCAGCATTTT.

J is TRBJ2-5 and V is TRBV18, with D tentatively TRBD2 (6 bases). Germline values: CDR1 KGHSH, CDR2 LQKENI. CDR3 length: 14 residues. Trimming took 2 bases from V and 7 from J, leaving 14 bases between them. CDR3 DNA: TGTGCCAGCTCACCAAGGACGGGGGACGGGACCCAGTACTTC. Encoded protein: CASSPRTGDGTQYF. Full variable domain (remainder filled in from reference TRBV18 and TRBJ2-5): NAGVMQNPRHLVRRRGQEARLRCSPMKGHSHVYWYRQLPEEGLKFMVYLQKENIIDESGMPKERFSAEFPKEGPSILRIQQVVRGDSAAYFCASSPRTGDGTQYFGPGTRLLVL.

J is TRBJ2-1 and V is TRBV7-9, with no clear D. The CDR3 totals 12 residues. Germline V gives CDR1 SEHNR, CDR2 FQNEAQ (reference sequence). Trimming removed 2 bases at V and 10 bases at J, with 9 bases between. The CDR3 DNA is TGTGCCAGCAGCTTAAACCTACAGGAGCAGTTCTTC. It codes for CASSLNLQEQFF.

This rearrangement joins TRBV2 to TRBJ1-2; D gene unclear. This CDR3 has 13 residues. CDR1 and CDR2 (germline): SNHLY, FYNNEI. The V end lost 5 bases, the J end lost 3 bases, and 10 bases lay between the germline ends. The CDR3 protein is CASSPGRYYGYTF. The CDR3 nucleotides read TGTGCCAGCAGTCCAGGACGTTACTATGGCTACACCTTC.

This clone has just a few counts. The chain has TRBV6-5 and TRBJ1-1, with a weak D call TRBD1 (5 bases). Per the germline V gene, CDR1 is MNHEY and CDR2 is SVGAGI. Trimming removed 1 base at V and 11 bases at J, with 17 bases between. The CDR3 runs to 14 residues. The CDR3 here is CASSYYGDPKGAFF. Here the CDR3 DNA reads TGTGCCAGCAGTTACTATGGGGATCCGAAGGGGGCTTTCTTT.

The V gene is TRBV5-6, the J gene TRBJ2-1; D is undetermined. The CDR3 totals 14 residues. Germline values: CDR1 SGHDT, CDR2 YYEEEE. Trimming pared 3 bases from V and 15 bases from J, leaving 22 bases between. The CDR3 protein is CASSSGVGNRYPFF. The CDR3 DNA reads TGTGCCAGCAGCTCAGGAGTGGGGAATCGGTATCCGTTCTTC.

CDR3 in amino acids: CASSEGGSVETQYF. The CDR3 nucleotides read TGTGCCAGCAGTGAGGGCGGGAGTGTGGAGACCCAGTACTTC. The chain recombines TRBV9 with TRBJ2-5; 7 bases align to TRBD2. V lost 5 bases to trimming and J lost 5 bases; unmatched junction nucleotides: 9. The CDR3 length is 14 residues. CDR1 SGDLS and CDR2 YYNGEE come from the germline V gene.

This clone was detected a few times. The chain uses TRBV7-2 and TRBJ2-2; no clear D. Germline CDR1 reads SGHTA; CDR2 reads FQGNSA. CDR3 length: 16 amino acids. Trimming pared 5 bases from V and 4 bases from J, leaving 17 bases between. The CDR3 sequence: CASSLVWWQFTGELFF. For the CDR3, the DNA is TGTGCCAGCAGCCTGGTGTGGTGGCAGTTCACCGGGGAGCTGTTTTTT.

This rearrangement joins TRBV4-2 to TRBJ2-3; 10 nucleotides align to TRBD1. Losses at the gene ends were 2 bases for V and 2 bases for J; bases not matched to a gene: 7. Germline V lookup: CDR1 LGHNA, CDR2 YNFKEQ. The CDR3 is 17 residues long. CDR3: CASSQPDRGGYTDTQYF. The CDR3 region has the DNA TGTGCCAGCAGCCAACCGGACAGGGGGGGATACACAGATACGCAGTATTTT.

Here the CDR3 DNA reads TGCGCCAGCAGGACAGGGGGAGACTATGGCTACACCTTC. It yields the protein CASRTGGDYGYTF. The chain links TRBV10-2 to TRBJ1-2; 9 positions match TRBD1. The V gene's germline CDR1 is WSHSY and CDR2 SAAADI. J was trimmed by 3 bases and V by 6 bases; bases with no gene match: 2. CDR3 size: 13 residues.

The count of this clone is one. CDR3 sequence reads: CASSLGPSGNNEQFF. The CDR3 nucleotides read TGCGCCAGCAGCTTGGGTCCTAGCGGAAACAATGAGCAGTTCTTC. This chain uses TRBV5-1 with TRBJ2-1; 7 nucleotides agree with TRBD2. Germline trimming cut 0 bases from V and 5 bases from J; bases unmatched to any gene: 5. The V gene's germline CDR1 is SGHRS and CDR2 YFSETQ. The CDR3 runs 15 residues.

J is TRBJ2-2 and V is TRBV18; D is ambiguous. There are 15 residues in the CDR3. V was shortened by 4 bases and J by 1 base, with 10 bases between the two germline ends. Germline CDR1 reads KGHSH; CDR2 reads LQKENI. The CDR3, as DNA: TGTGCCAGCTCACGATCGAGCCAGAACACCGGGGAGCTGTTTTTT. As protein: CASSRSSQNTGELFF.

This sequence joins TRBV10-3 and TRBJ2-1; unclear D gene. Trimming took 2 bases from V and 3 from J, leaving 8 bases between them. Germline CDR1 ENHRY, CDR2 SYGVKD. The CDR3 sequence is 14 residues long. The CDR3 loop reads CAISESTYYNEQFF. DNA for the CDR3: TGTGCCATCAGTGAGAGTACTTACTACAATGAGCAGTTCTTC.

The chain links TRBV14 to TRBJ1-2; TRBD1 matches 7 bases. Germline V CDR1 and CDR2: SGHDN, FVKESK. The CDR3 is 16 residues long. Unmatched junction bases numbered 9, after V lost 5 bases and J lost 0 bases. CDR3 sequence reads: CASSIKEGTANYGYTF. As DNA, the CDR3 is TGTGCCAGCAGCATAAAGGAGGGGACAGCTAACTATGGCTACACCTTC.

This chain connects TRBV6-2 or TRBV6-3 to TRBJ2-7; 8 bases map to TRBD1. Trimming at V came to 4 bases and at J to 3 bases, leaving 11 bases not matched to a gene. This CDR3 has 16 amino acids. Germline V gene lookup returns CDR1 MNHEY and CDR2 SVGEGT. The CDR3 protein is CASSSPAHRGIYEQYF. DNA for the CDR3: TGTGCCAGCAGTTCCCCGGCGCACAGGGGGATCTACGAGCAGTACTTC.

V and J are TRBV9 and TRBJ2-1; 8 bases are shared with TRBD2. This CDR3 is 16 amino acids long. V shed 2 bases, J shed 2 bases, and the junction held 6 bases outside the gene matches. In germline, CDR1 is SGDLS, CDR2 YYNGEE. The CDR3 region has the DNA TGTGCCAGCAGCGTCAGAGCGGGGGACCCCTACAATGAGCAGTTCTTC. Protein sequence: CASSVRAGDPYNEQFF.